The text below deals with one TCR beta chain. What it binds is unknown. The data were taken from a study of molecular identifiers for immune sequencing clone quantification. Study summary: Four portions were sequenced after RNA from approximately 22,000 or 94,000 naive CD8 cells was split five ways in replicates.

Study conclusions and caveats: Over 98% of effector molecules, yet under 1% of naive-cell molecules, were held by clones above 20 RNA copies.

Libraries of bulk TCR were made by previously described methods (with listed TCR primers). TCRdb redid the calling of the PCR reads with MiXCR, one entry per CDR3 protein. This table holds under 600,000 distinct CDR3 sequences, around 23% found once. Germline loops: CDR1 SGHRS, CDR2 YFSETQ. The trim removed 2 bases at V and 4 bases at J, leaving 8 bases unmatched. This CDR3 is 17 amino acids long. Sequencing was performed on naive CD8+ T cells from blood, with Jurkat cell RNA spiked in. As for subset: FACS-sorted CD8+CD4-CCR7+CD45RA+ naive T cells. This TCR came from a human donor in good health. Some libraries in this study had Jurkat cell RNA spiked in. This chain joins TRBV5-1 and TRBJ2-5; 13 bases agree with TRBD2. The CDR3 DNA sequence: TGCGCCAGCAGCTTCGGCCTTGGACTAGCGGGGGTAGAGACCCAGTACTTC. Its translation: CASSFGLGLAGVETQYF. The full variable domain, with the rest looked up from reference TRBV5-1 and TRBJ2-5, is KAGVTQTPRYLIKTRGQQVTLSCSPISGHRSVSWYQQTPGQGLQFLFEYFSETQRNKGNFPGRFSGRQFSNSRSEMNVSTLELGDSALYLCASSFGLGLAGVETQYFGPGTRLLVL.